This T cell receptor (beta chain) was obtained from a study of OX40 agonist ivuxolimab in advanced cancers. Regarding the research as a whole: Ivuxolimab, which targeted the costimulatory receptor OX40 (CD134), was an agonistic, fully human IgG2 monoclonal antibody. In the dose-escalation cohort, more than 80% of patients were male, and the mean age was roughly 60 years with a range of roughly 23 to 79. Intravenous ivuxolimab was administered to patients every 2 weeks at six dose levels: 0.01, 0.1, 0.3, 1.5, 3 and 10 mg/kg. Three dose-escalation patients achieved partial responses, one with hepatocellular carcinoma and two with cutaneous melanoma. The monotherapy dose-escalation portion (N = 52 patients) of the phase I ivuxolimab trial is reported in the paper. Prior anti-PD-1, anti-PD-L1 or anti-CTLA-4 therapy was permitted, and approximately 40% of dose-escalation patients had received checkpoint inhibitors. Peripheral TCRbeta sequencing was intended to test whether TCR sequence diversity was altered and clonal T-cell expansion was caused by ivuxolimab. Of the roughly 53 patients in dose escalation, about 20 had hepatocellular carcinoma, approximately 15 had melanoma, 9 had renal cell carcinoma and 9 had head and neck cancer.

General study outcomes and caveats: In the 0.1-3.0 mg/kg groups, partial responders were among the patients with the lowest normalized peripheral clonal expansion, particularly in CD8+ T cells. The antigen specificity of the peripheral T cells that underwent clonal expansion was not determined. Low levels of normalized T-cell clonal expansion were also seen in some nonresponding patients. Clonal expansion of both CD4+ and CD8+ blood T cells was observed from baseline to week 6 at doses 0.1 to 3.0 mg/kg. On average, CD8+ T cells showed more expanded clones than CD4+ T cells after ivuxolimab.

The CDR3 measures 15 amino acids from cysteine to phenylalanine. The sequence is cut down to CDR3 DNA, 45 bases in frame from base 1. The germline V gene supplies CDR1 MNHEY and CDR2 SVGAGI. V lost 5 bases and J lost 1 base, and the count of bases not matched to a germline gene is 7. Patients with autoimmune disease history or receiving systemic immunosuppression were excluded from the trial. In every dose cohort, peripheral blood was drawn for TCR sequencing at baseline, cycle 4 day 1, and cycle 7 day 1. Samples came from an open-label, multicenter, first-in-human phase I dose-escalation trial of ivuxolimab. Adults with locally advanced or metastatic melanoma, renal cell, hepatocellular, or head and neck squamous cell carcinoma were enrolled in the trial. Before TCR sequencing, CD4+ T cells and CD8+ T cells from peripheral blood were sorted into separate populations. As for this clone: Its target antigen remains unknown. Base qualities were left out, and no much larger clone turns up one base away.

For sequencing of the TCRbeta CDR3 region, genomic DNA was extracted from the sorted cells. TCRbeta CDR3 regions were sequenced using the immunoSEQ Assay. TCRdb obtained this table from immuneACCESS and retained in-frame rearrangements with V and J assigned. These tables miss some clones; where compared with another copy, unresolved V genes account for less than half of the shortfall, and the remainder is unexplained. This sample lists under 150,000 clones; roughly 91% were detected once. 1% of the sample goes to the ten largest clones. The source of this sequence is an adult with an advanced solid tumor such as melanoma, head and neck, liver or kidney cancer. The sample was CD4+ or CD8+ T cells sorted from blood, taken in a trial of the OX40 agonist ivuxolimab. In this chain, TRBV6-5 is recombined with TRBJ1-1; 7 bases in between match TRBD1. The base sequence is TGTGCCAGCAGTGTCCCGGGACAGTCGAACACTGAAGCTTTCTTT. Its protein is CASSVPGQSNTEAFF.